This TCR beta chain was found in a study of blood T cell repertoires in COVID-19. Study at large: Specimens from acute and convalescent COVID-19 originated in the United States, Italy and Spain. T cells, B-cell-depleted T cells, or PBMCs supplied cDNA or gDNA.

This table comes from immunoSEQ multiplex PCR, and its TCRdb copy is limited to in-frame clones, with some not included. The sample consists of 150,000 to 200,000 clones, more than 65% of them appearing once. This clone occurred once. This CDR3 contains 13 residues. V gave up 5 bases and J gave up 10 bases; unmatched junction bases: 8. CDR1 is SNHLY, CDR2 FYNNEI, per germline. The V call is TRBV2, the J call TRBJ1-2; 9 nucleotides agree with TRBD1. Material: peripheral blood. The source is a human donor with acute or convalescent COVID-19. The donor label of this sample is uncertain. The CDR3 coding sequence is TGTGCCAGCAGTACCGGGACAGGGCTCACCTACACCTTC. Amino acid sequence: CASSTGTGLTYTF.